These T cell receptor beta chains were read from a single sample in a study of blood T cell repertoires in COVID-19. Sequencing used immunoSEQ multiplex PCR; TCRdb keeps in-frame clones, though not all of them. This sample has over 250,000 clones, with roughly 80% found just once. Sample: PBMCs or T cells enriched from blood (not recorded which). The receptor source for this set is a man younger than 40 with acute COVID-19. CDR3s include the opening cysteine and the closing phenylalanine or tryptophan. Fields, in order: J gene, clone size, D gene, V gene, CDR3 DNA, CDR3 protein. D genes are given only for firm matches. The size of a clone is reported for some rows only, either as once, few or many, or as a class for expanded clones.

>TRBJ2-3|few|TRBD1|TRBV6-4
TGTGCCAGCAGTCCCGGGACAGGGGGCCCAGATACGCAGTATTTT
CASSPGTGGPDTQYF
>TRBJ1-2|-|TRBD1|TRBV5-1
TGCGCCAGCCGACAGGGCGACAGTTACTATGGCTACACCTTC
CASRQGDSYYGYTF
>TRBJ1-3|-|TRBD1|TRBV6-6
TGTGCCAGCAGTTCCCCCGGGACAGGGGGAAACACCATATATTTT
CASSSPGTGGNTIYF
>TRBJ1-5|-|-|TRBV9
TGTGCCAGCAGCGGCGGGAGGGAAAATCAGCCCCAGCATTTT
CASSGGRENQPQHF
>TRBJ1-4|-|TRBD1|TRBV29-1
TGCAGCGTTGACCGGGACAGGGAAGGGGAAAAACTGTTTTTT
CSVDRDREGEKLFF
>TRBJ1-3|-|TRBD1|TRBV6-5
TGTGCCAGCAGTTACTCAGGACAGGGGGGGGGAAACACCATATATTTT
CASSYSGQGGGNTIYF
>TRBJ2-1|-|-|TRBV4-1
TGCGCCAGCAGCCAAGCGGCTAGCCTGGATGAGCAGTTCTTC
CASSQAASLDEQFF
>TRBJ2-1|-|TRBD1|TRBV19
TGTGCCAGTGGGACAGGGGCGGTTGGGCAGTTCTTC
CASGTGAVGQFF
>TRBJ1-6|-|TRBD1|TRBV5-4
TGTGCCAGCACGAAGGACAGGGCCCCTTCACCCCTCCACTTT
CASTKDRAPSPLHF
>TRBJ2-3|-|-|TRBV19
TGTGCCAGTAGTATAGGTCGAGCGGATACGCAGTATTTT
CASSIGRADTQYF
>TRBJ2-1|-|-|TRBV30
TGTGCCTGGAGGGCACAGGGCTATGGTGGCAATGAGCAGTTCTTC
CAWRAQGYGGNEQFF
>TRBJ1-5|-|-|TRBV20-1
TGCAGTGCTATGGCGGGTCAGCCCCAGCATTTT
CSAMAGQPQHF
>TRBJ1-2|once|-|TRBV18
TGTGCCAGCTCACCACCAGGTCGTTCAGGAGGCTATGGCTACACCTTC
CASSPPGRSGGYGYTF
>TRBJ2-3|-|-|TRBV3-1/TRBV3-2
TGTGCCAGCAGCCAAGGCCAACTAGGCACAGATACGCAGTATTTT
CASSQGQLGTDTQYF
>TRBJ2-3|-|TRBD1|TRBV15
TGTGCCACCAGCACTCAGGGGGACCCCACAGATACGCAGTATTTT
CATSTQGDPTDTQYF
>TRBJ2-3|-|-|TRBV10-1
TGCGCCAGCAGTGTCCCGGGAAGCACAGATACGCAGTATTTT
CASSVPGSTDTQYF
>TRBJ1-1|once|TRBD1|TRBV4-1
TGCGCCAGCAGGTCGCAGGGGGCTGAAGCTTTCTTT
CASRSQGAEAFF
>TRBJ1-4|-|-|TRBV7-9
TGTGCCAGCAGCTTACAGCGCCCCCCCAATGAAAAACTGTTTTTT
CASSLQRPPNEKLFF
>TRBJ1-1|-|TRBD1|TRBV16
TGTGCCAGCAGCCCCCACCGACCGGGACAGGGGTCGCCTTTCTTT
CASSPHRPGQGSPFF
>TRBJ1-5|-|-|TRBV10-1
TGCGCCAGCAGTGGGGGGGTTAATCAGCCCCAGCATTTT
CASSGGVNQPQHF
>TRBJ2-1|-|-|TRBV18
TGTGCCAGCTCACCACCCCCGGAGGATAATGAGCAGTTCTTC
CASSPPPEDNEQFF
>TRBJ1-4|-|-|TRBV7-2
TGTGCCAGCAGCTTAGCGAGCACAACTAATGAAAAACTGTTTTTT
CASSLASTTNEKLFF
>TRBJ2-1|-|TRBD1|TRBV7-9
TGTGCCAGCAGCTGGACAGGGGCCCATGAGCAGTTCTTC
CASSWTGAHEQFF
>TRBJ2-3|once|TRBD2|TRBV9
TGTGCCAGCAGCGGGGGACTAGCGGGGACTCCTAGCACAGATACGCAGTATTTT
CASSGGLAGTPSTDTQYF
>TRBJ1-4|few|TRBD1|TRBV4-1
TGCGCCAGCAGCCTAAGGACAGGGGGCTTGTTAAAACTGTTTTTT
CASSLRTGGLLKLFF
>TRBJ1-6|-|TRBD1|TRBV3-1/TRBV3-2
TGTGCCAGCAGCCGACAGGGGGCGAAATCACCCCTCCACTTT
CASSRQGAKSPLHF
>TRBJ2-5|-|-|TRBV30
TGTGCCTGGACGGACAGAGAGACCCAGTACTTC
CAWTDRETQYF
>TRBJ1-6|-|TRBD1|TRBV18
TGTGCCAGCTCACCGACAGGGATTGGTTCACCCCTCCACTTT
CASSPTGIGSPLHF
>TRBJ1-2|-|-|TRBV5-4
TGTGCCAGCAGCCCCACAGGGAACTATGGCTACACCTTC
CASSPTGNYGYTF
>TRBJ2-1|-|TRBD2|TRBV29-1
TGCAGCGTGGTGGGCGGGGGGTACAATGAGCAGTTCTTC
CSVVGGGYNEQFF
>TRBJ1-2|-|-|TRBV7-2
TGTGCCAGCAGCTTAGTAGCGGTGACTCGGGGCTACACCTTC
CASSLVAVTRGYTF
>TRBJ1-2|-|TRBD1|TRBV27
TGTGCCAGCGCCTTCCCAGGGGGCACTGGCTACACCTTC
CASAFPGGTGYTF
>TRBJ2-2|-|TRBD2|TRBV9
TGTGCCAGCAGCCCCCCCGGGAGGCGGTACACCGGGGAGCTGTTTTTT
CASSPPGRRYTGELFF
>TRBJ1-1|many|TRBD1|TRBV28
TGTGCCAGCAGCCTGACAGGGGGCCATACTGAAGCTTTCTTT
CASSLTGGHTEAFF
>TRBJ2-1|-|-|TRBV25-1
TGTGCCAGCAGTGTAGAAGTTTACAATGAGCAGTTCTTC
CASSVEVYNEQFF
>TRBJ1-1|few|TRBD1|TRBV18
TGTGCCAGCTCGGCGGGACAGTTGAACACTGAAGCTTTCTTT
CASSAGQLNTEAFF
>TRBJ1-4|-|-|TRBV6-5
TGTGCCAGCAGTTTAACCGACGGGACACCCCATGAAAAACTGTTTTTT
CASSLTDGTPHEKLFF
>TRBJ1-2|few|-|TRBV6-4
TGTGCCAGCAGTGATCGGGGGGCGCATGGCTACACCTTC
CASSDRGAHGYTF
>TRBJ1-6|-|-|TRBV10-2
TGCGCCAGCAGGGACAGCCCCTATAATTCACCCCTCCACTTT
CASRDSPYNSPLHF
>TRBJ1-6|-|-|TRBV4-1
TGCGCCAGCAGCCTCGTGACAGGCAGCGATAATTCACCCCTCCACTTT
CASSLVTGSDNSPLHF
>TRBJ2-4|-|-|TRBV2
TGTGCCAGCAGTGAAGTTGGAGGGAGTGCCAAAAACATTCAGTACTTC
CASSEVGGSAKNIQYF
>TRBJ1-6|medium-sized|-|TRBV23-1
TGCGCCAGCAGTCGGAGGGCCTCCTATAATTCACCCCTCCACTTT
CASSRRASYNSPLHF
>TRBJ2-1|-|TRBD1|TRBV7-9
TGTGCCAGCAGCTTAGAGGGGGCTCGCTACAATGAGCAGTTCTTC
CASSLEGARYNEQFF